The clone carrying this T cell receptor (beta chain) was counted between two and nine times. This entry belongs to a study of response to subunit inactivated influenza vaccine. Each CDR3 protein is one row after TCRdb ran MiXCR on the RT-PCR reads. The sample consists of 860,000 or so distinct CDR3 sequences, roughly 20% of them appearing once. Trimming took 2 bases from V and 4 from J, leaving 15 bases between them. Germline loops: CDR1 KGHSH, CDR2 LQKENI. This CDR3 spans 16 amino acids. The sample consisted of PBMCs from blood, taken roughly 5 days after vaccination. This chain connects TRBV18 to TRBJ2-1, with D possibly being TRBD2 (6 bases). The receptor's source is a man aged 50 to 60 who received an inactivated influenza vaccine. The CDR3 spells CASSPGLREAYNEQFF. In DNA form, the CDR3 reads TGTGCCAGCTCACCAGGGCTCAGGGAGGCGTACAATGAGCAGTTCTTC. Full variable domain (rest looked up from reference TRBV18 and TRBJ2-1): NAGVMQNPRHLVRRRGQEARLRCSPMKGHSHVYWYRQLPEEGLKFMVYLQKENIIDESGMPKERFSAEFPKEGPSILRIQQVVRGDSAAYFCASSPGLREAYNEQFFGPGTRLTVL.